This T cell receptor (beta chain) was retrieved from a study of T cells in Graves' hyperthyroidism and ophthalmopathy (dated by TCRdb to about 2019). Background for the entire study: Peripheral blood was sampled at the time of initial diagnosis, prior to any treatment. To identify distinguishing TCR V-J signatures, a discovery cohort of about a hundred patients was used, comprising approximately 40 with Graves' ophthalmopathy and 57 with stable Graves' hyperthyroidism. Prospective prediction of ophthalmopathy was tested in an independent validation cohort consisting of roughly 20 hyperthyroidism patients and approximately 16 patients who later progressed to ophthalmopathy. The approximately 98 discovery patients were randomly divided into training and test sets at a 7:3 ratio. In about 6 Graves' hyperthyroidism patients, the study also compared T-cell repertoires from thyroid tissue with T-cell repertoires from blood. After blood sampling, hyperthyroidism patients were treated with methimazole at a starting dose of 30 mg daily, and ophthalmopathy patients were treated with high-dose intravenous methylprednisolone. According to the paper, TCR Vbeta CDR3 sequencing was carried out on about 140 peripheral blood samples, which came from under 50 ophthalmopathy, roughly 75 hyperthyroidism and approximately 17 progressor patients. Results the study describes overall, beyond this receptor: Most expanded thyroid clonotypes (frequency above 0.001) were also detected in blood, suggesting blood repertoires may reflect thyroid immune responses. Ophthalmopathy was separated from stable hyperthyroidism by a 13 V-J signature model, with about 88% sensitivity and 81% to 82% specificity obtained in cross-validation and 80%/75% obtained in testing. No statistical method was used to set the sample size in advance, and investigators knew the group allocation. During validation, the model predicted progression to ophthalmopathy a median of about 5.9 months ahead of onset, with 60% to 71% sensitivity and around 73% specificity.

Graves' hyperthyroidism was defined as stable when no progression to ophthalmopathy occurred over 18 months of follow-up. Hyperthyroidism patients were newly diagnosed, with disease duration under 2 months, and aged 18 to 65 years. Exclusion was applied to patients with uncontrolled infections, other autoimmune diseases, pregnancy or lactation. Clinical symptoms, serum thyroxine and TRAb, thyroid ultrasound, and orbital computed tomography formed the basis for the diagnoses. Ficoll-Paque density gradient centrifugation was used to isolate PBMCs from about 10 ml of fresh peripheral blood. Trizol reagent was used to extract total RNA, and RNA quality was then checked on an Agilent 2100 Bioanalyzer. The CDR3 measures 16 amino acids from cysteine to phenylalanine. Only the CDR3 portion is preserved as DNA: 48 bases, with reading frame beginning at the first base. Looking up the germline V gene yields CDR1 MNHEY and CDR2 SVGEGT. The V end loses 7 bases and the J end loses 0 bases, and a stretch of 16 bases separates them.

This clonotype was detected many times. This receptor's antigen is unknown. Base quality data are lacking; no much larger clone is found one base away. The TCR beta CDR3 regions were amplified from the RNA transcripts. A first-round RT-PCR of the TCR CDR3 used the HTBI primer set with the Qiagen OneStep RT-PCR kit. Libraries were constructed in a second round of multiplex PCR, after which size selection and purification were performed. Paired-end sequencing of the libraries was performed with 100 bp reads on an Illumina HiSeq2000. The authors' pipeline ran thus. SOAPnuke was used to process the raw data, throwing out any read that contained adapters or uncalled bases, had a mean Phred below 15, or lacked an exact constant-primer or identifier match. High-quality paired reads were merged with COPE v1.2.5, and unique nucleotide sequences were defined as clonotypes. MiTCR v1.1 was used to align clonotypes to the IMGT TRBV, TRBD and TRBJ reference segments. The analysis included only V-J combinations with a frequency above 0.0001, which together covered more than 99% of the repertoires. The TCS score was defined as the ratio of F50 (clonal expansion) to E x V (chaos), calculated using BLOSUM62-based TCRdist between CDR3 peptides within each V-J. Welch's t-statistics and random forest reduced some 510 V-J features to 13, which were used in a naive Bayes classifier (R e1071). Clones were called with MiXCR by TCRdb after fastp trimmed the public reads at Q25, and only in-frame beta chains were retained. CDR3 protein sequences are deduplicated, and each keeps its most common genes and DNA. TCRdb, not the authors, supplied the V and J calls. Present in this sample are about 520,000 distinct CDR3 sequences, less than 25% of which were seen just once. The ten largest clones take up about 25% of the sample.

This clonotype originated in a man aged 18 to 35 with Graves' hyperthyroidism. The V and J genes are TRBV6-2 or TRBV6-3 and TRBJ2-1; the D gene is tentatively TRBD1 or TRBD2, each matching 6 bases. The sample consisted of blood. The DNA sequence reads TGTGCCAGCACCCGGGGGCAGGGGAGCTCCTACAATGAGCAGTTCTTC. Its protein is CASTRGQGSSYNEQFF.